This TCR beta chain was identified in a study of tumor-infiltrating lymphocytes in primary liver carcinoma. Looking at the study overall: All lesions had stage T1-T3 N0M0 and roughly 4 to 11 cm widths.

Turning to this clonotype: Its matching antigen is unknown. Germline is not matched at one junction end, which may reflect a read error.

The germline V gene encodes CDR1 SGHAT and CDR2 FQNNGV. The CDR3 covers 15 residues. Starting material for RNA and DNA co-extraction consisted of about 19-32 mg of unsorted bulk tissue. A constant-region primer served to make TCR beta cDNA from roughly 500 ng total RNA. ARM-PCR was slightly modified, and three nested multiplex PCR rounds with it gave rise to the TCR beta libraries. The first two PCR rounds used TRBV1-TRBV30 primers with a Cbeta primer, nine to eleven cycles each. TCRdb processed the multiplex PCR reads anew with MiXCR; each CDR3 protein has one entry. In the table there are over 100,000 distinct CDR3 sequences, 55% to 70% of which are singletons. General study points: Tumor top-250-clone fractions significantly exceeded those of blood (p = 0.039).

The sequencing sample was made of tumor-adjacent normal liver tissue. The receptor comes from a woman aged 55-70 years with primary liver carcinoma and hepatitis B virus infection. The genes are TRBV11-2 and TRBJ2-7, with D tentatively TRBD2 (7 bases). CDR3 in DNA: TGTGCCAGTAGCTCCGGACTAGTGGGGGCCTACGAGCACTACTTC. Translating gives CASSSGLVGAYEHYF.